This TCR beta chain was retrieved from a study of cytomegalovirus exposure and HLA in healthy donors. On the study more broadly: There were about 85 million unique TCRs (from HLA-typed donors) in an early data release. Study-wide points: Specificity of a few CMV-associated chains for CMV antigens was verified in vitro. The likely origin of a cluster of highly shared sequence variants was a sequencing artifact.

It was with 60 Vbeta and 13 Jbeta primers that the PCR ran. TCRdb's copy holds only in-frame clones and misses some; the assay was immunoSEQ multiplex PCR. The table shows 120,000 to 150,000 clones, with roughly 79% occurring only once. This clone was seen a single time. The antigen remains undetermined. The CDR3 runs to 11 residues. The germline gives CDR1 MNHNS, CDR2 SASEGT. The junction had 6 bases not matched to a gene; V was cut back by 7 bases and J by 13 bases. The source material was PBMCs. This receptor was obtained from a male donor in good health and CMV-seronegative. V and J are TRBV6-1 and TRBJ2-1; 8 nucleotides match TRBD2. CDR3 sequence (DNA): TGTGCCAGCATATTCGGGGGGGAACAGTTCTTC. It encodes CASIFGGEQFF.